Listed here is a single T cell receptor beta chain. The clone's antigen remains unknown. The input lacks base qualities; no much larger clone sits a single base away. Patients with uncontrolled infections, other autoimmune diseases, pregnancy or lactation were excluded. Diagnoses were established on the basis of clinical symptoms, serum thyroxine and TRAb, thyroid ultrasound, and orbital computed tomography. Trizol reagent was used to extract total RNA, and RNA quality was then checked on an Agilent 2100 Bioanalyzer. TCR beta CDR3 regions were amplified from RNA transcripts. A first-round RT-PCR of the TCR CDR3 used the HTBI primer set with the Qiagen OneStep RT-PCR kit. Libraries were constructed in a second round of multiplex PCR, after which size selection and purification were performed. The libraries were sequenced on an Illumina HiSeq2000 using paired-end 100 bp reads. As for how the authors treated the data: SOAPnuke was used to process the raw data, throwing out any read that contained adapters or uncalled bases, had a mean Phred below 15, or lacked an exact constant-primer or identifier match. High-quality paired reads were merged with COPE v1.2.5, and unique nucleotide sequences were defined as clonotypes. MiTCR v1.1 was used to align the clonotypes against IMGT TRBV, TRBD and TRBJ reference segments. The analysis included only V-J combinations with a frequency above 0.0001, which together covered 99% to 99.2% of the repertoires. The TCS score was defined as the ratio of F50 (clonal expansion) to E x V (chaos), calculated using BLOSUM62-based TCRdist between CDR3 peptides within each V-J. Welch's t-statistics and random forest reduced fewer than 550 V-J features to about 12, which were used in a naive Bayes classifier (R e1071). The similarity between thyroid and blood repertoires was quantified using the Morisita-Horn index. In TCRdb, the public reads were trimmed at Q25 with fastp and aligned with MiXCR, with productive beta chains retained. Identical CDR3 proteins give one entry, which carries the most common genes and DNA. TCRdb, not the authors, supplied the V and J calls. This sample gives 550,000 to 600,000 distinct CDR3 sequences in total; just over 45% of them show up just once. Around 20% of the sample comes from the top ten.

These data belong to a study of T cells in Graves' hyperthyroidism and ophthalmopathy (dated by TCRdb to the late 2010s). In terms of the full investigation: To identify TCR V-J signatures that set the groups apart, the researchers used a discovery cohort of 100 or so patients, made up of 40 to 45 with Graves' ophthalmopathy and 57 with stable Graves' hyperthyroidism. Prospective prediction of ophthalmopathy was tested in an independent validation cohort of fewer than 20 hyperthyroidism patients and around 16 patients who later progressed to ophthalmopathy. The roughly 100 discovery patients were divided at random into training and test sets in a 7:3 ratio. In addition, the study compared T-cell repertoires in thyroid tissue and in blood from about six Graves' hyperthyroidism patients. Once sampling was done, hyperthyroidism patients were given methimazole at a starting dose of 30 mg daily, whereas ophthalmopathy patients were given high-dose intravenous methylprednisolone. The paper reports TCR Vbeta CDR3 sequencing of over 130 peripheral blood samples: some 44 ophthalmopathy, 75 to 80 hyperthyroidism and around 17 progressor patients.

Here is what the overall study found, with its caveats: In cross-validation, a model built on a 13 V-J signature told ophthalmopathy apart from stable hyperthyroidism with approximately 90% sensitivity and about 81% specificity, and in testing the same model reached 80%/75%. Sample size was not statistically predetermined, and investigators were not blinded to group allocation. In validation, the model predicted progression to ophthalmopathy a median of roughly 6.1 months before onset, with around 70% sensitivity and about 72% specificity. Blood samples also contained most of the expanded thyroid clonotypes (frequency above 0.001), which suggests that blood repertoires may reflect thyroid immune responses.

Material: peripheral blood or thyroid tissue (not recorded which). The receptor comes from an adult woman with Graves' disease, either hyperthyroidism or ophthalmopathy (not recorded which).

The DNA is TGTGCCAGCAGCTTGGAAGCGGGATCAGAGACCCAGTACTTC. This is translated as CASSLEAGSETQYF. The V gene is TRBV7-9 and the J gene is TRBJ2-5, with 7 junctional bases fitting TRBD2. Here V drops 3 bases and J drops 4 bases, and the junction holds 5 bases not matched to any gene. In the germline V gene (reference sequence), CDR1 corresponds to SEHNR and CDR2 to FQNEAQ. CDR3 length: 14 amino acids, cysteine to phenylalanine. The retained sequence is limited to the CDR3, 42 bases, with the frame set at the first base.